Below, one T cell receptor (beta chain) is given with its context. Its specificity is not known. These data belong to a study of T cells after yellow fever vaccination. Overall study findings and caveats: Post-booster repertoires again held most primary-vaccination clones (about 95% CD4, roughly 88% CD8).

Synthesis of TCR cDNA relied on 5'RACE template switching, which attached a universal primer site and UMIs. MiXCR, applied by TCRdb to the 5' RACE reads, yields one record per CDR3 protein. The sample holds 280,000 or so distinct CDR3 sequences, less than 9.5% seen once. Germline V CDR1 and CDR2: MNHNS, SASEGT. V shed 7 bases and J shed 2 bases, with 11 bases lying between them. The CDR3 has 13 amino acids. This material consisted of CD4+ T cells sorted from PBMCs, taken 5 days after the yellow fever booster vaccination. The V and J genes are TRBV6-1 and TRBJ1-1; D uncertain. This receptor was identified in a man younger than 30 who received the YFV17D yellow fever vaccine. CDR3 coding DNA: TGTGCCAGCAAAGCGTACGGTAACACTGAAGCTTTCTTT. Amino acid sequence: CASKAYGNTEAFF.